Listed here is a single T cell receptor (beta chain). The antigen is unknown. Produced via immunoSEQ multiplex PCR; TCRdb's table is partial and in-frame only. The sample consists of 950,000 to 1,300,000 clones, about three quarters of them appearing once. This sample stems from a study of shared clonotypes between healthy human individuals. Turning to the study itself: Sampling drew on donors who were two women and a few men aged 18 to 49. CD4 naive and CD4 memory each took three plates per donor, while CD8 naive took two and CD8 memory one.

CD4+ cell separation produced CD45RA+ naive and CD45RA-negative memory subsets. Study-wide findings and caveats: Owing to a small donor count, the genetic and exposure-history diversity represented was limited.

Sequenced: memory CD4+ T cells sorted from blood. Noted subset: CD45RA-negative fraction. The sequence was collected from a man younger than 30 in good health.

The DNA of the CDR3 is TGTGCCAGCTCACGGGGGGCCGAGCAGTACTTC. As protein: CASSRGAEQYF. The chain couples TRBV18 to TRBJ2-7; D possibly matches TRBD1 or TRBD2 (6 bases each). V was clipped by 4 bases and J by 6 bases, with 7 bases between them. The CDR3 is made up of 11 amino acids. CDR1 KGHSH and CDR2 LQKENI come from the germline V gene.